This T cell receptor beta chain came from a study of CD8+CD57+ T cells in acquired aplastic anemia. Profiles of TCR beta VDJ and CDR3 were generated from a genomic DNA template. MiXCR, applied by TCRdb to the reads, yields one record per CDR3 protein. The table records about 210,000 distinct CDR3 sequences, over 60% of them present only once. The germline V gene encodes CDR1 SGHRS and CDR2 YFSETQ. This CDR3 spans 15 amino acids. The clonotype comes from a human donor in good health. This chain links TRBV5-1 with TRBJ2-1; 10 nucleotides agree with TRBD2. The end of the DNA is better explained by TRBJ2-5, so the J call may be wrong. Specimen: sorted CD4+, CD8+, or CD8+CD57+ T cells (not recorded which) from PBMCs. The CDR3 DNA follows: TGCGCCAGCAGCTTATTAGCGGGGGGCCAAGAGACCCAGTACTTC. This encodes CASSLLAGGQETQYF.